This TCR beta chain was documented in a study of response to subunit inactivated influenza vaccine. Study findings and constraints: It was the authors' suggestion that each seasonal influenza vaccination recruits few new T cells.

V gave up 2 bases and J gave up 1 base; unmatched junction bases: 5. The CDR3 is 17 residues long. CDR1 is SGHRS, CDR2 YFSETQ, per germline. TCRdb independently ran MiXCR on the RT-PCR reads; one entry per CDR3 protein. The data contain around 850,000 distinct CDR3 sequences, less than 20% of them singletons. This clonotype has just a few counts. What it binds is not known. This TCR derives from a man aged 50-59 years who received an inactivated influenza vaccine. The chain links TRBV5-1 to TRBJ2-1, with 11 bases matching TRBD1. The source was PBMCs from blood, collected roughly 5 days after vaccination. CDR3 DNA sequence: TGCGCCAGCAGCTTAGGGACAGGGGGGCCGTCCTACAATGAGCAGTTCTTC. It codes for CASSLGTGGPSYNEQFF.